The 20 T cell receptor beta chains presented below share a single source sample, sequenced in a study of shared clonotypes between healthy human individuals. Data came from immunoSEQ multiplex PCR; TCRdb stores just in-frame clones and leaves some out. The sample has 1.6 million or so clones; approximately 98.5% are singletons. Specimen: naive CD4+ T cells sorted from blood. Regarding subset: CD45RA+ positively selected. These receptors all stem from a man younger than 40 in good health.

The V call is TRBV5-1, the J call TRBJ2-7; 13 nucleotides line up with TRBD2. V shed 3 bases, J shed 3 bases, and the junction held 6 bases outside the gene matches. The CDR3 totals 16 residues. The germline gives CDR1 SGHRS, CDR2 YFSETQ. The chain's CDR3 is CASSSPGLAGNYEQYF. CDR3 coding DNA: TGCGCCAGCAGCTCTCCGGGACTAGCGGGAAACTACGAGCAGTACTTC.

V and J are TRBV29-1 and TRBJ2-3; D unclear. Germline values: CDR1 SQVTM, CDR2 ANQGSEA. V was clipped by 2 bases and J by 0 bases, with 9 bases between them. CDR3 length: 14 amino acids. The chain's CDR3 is CSVERLTSTDTQYF. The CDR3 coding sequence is TGCAGCGTTGAACGGCTCACTAGCACAGATACGCAGTATTTT.

CDR3 residues: CASSQGRAYGYTF. The CDR3 DNA reads TGTGCCAGCAGCCAAGGTCGGGCGTATGGCTACACCTTC. The rearrangement uses TRBV7-3 and TRBJ1-2; D ambiguous. V lost 5 bases and J 5 bases, leaving 12 bases between the germline ends. The CDR3 extends over 13 amino acids. Germline CDR1 is SGHTA and CDR2 is FQGTGA. Complete variable domain (other parts from reference TRBV7-3 and TRBJ1-2): GAGVSQTPSNKVTEKGKYVELRCDPISGHTALYWYRQSLGQGPEFLIYFQGTGAADDSGLPNDRFFAVRPEGSVSTLKIQRTERGDSAVYLCASSQGRAYGYTFGSGTRLTVV.

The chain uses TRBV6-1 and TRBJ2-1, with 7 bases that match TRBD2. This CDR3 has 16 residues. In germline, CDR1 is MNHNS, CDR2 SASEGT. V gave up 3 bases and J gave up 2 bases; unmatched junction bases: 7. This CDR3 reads CASSDPHLAAYNEQFF. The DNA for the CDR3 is TGTGCCAGCAGTGATCCCCACCTAGCGGCCTACAATGAGCAGTTCTTC.

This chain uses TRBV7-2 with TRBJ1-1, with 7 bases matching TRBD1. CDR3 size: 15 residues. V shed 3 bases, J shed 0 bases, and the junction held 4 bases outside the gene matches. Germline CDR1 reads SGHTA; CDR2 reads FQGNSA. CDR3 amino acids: CASSFRQGMNTEAFF. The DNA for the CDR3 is TGTGCCAGCAGCTTCCGACAGGGAATGAACACTGAAGCTTTCTTT.

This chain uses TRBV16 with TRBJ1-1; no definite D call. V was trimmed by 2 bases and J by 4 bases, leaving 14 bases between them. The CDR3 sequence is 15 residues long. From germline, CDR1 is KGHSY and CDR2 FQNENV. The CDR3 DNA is TGTGCCAGCAGCCAAAGGTTGATGGGGATCACTGAAGCTTTCTTT. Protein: CASSQRLMGITEAFF.

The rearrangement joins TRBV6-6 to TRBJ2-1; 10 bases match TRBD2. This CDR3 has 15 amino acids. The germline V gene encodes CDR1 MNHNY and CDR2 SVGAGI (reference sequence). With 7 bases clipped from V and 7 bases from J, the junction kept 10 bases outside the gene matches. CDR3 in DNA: TGTGCCAGCATAAAAGACGGGACTAGCGCTAATGAGCAGTTCTTC. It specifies CASIKDGTSANEQFF.

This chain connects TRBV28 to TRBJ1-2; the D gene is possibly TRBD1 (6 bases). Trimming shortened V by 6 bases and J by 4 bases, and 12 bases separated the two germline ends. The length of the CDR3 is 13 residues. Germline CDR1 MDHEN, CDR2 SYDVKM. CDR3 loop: CASSYRVAYGYTF. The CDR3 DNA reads TGTGCCAGCAGCTACAGGGTGGCCTATGGCTACACCTTC.

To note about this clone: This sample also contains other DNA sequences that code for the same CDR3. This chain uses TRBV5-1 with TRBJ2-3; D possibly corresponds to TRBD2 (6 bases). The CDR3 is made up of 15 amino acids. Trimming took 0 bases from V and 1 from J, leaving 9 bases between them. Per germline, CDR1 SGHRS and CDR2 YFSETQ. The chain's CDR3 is CASSLAGVGTDTQYF. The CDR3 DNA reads TGCGCCAGCAGCTTGGCGGGAGTTGGCACAGATACGCAGTATTTT.

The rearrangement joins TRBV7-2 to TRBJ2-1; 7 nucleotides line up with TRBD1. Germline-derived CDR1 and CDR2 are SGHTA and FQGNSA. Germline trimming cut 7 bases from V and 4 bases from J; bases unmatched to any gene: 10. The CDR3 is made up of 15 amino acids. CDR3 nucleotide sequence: TGTGCCAGCATCGCCGGGACAGCTTTTTACAATGAGCAGTTCTTC. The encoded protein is CASIAGTAFYNEQFF.

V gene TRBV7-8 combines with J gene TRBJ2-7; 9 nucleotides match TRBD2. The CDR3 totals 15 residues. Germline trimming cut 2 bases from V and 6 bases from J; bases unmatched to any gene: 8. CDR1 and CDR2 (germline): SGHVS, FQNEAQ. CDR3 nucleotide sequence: TGTGCCAGCAGCTTAAAGTCGGCTAGCGGGACCGAGCAGTACTTC. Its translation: CASSLKSASGTEQYF.

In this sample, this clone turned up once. DNA for the CDR3: TGTGCCAGCAGTTACACGGACAGCAATCAGCCCCAGCATTTT. It codes for CASSYTDSNQPQHF. The chain uses TRBV6-6 and TRBJ1-5; no clear D. Germline assignment: CDR1 MNHNY and CDR2 SVGAGI (reference sequence). There are 14 residues in the CDR3. The V and J ends lost 2 bases and 1 base respectively, with 6 bases between them.

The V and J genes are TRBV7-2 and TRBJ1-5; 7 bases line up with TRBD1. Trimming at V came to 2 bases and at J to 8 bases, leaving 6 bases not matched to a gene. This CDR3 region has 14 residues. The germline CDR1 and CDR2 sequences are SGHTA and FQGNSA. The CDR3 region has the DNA TGTGCCAGCAGCTTACAACCAGGGGGGGAGCCCCAGCATTTT. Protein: CASSLQPGGEPQHF.

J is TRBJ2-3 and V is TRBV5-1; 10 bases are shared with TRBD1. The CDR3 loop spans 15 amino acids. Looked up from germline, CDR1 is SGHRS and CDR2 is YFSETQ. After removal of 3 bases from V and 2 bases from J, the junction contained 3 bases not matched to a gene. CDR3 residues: CASSYGTGVTDTQYF. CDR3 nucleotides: TGCGCCAGCAGCTATGGGACAGGGGTCACAGATACGCAGTATTTT.

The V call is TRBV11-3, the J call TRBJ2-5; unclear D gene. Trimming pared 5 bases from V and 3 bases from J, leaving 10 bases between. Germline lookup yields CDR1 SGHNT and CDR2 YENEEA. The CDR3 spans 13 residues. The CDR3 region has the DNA TGTGCCAGCAGCGACTCAAATAAAGAGACCCAGTACTTC. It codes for CASSDSNKETQYF.

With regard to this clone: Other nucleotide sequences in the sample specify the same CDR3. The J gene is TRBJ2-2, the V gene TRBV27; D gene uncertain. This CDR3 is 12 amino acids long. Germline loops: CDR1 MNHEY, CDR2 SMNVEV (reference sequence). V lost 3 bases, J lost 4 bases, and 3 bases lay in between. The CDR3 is CASSLGTGELFF. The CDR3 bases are TGTGCCAGCAGTTTGGGCACCGGGGAGCTGTTTTTT.

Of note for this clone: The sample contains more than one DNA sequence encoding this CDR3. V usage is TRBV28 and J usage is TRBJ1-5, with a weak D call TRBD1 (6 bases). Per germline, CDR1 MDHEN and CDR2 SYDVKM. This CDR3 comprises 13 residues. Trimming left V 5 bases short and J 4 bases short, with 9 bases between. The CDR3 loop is CASSGTYNQPQHF. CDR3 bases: TGTGCCAGCAGTGGGACATATAATCAGCCCCAGCATTTT. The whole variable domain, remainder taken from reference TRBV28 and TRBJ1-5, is DVKVTQSSRYLVKRTGEKVFLECVQDMDHENMFWYRQDPGLGLRLIYFSYDVKMKEKGDIPEGYSVSREKKERFSLILESASTNQTSMYLCASSGTYNQPQHFGDGTRLSIL.

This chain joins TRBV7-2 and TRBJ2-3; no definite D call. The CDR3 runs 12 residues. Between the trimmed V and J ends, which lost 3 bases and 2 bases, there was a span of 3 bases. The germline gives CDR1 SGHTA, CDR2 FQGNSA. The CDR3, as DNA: TGTGCCAGCAGCTTCCACACAGATACGCAGTATTTT. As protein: CASSFHTDTQYF.

CDR3 in amino acids: CASSPRDDGYTF. CDR3 DNA sequence: TGTGCCAGCTCACCAAGGGACGATGGCTACACCTTC. The rearrangement links TRBV18 to TRBJ1-2; a weak D match, TRBD1 (5 bases). V lost 2 bases and J 6 bases, leaving 7 bases between the germline ends. Germline CDR1 reads KGHSH; CDR2 reads LQKENI. The CDR3 sequence is 12 residues long.

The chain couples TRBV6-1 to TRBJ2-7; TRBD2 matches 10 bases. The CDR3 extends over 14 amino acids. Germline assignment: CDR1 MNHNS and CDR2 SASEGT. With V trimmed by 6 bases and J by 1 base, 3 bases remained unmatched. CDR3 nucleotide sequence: TGTGCCAGCAGCAGTAGCGGGGGGTCCTACGAGCAGTACTTC. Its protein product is CASSSSGGSYEQYF.